The rows below give T cell receptor beta chains drawn from one sample of a study of blood T cell repertoires in COVID-19. TCRdb's copy holds only in-frame clones and misses some; the assay was immunoSEQ multiplex PCR. The sample includes about 180,000 clones, around 85% of them seen just once. Sample: peripheral blood. The receptor set was obtained from a man aged 50 or older with active or convalescent COVID-19. CDR3s include the opening cysteine and the closing phenylalanine or tryptophan. Each record gives: clone size, D gene, J gene, V gene, CDR3 DNA, CDR3 protein. The D gene is left open where the match is weak. A row's size may be missing; if present it is once, few, many or a size class.

- | - | TRBJ1-5 | TRBV24-1 | TGTGCCACCATTCGAACAGCCTGTAATCAGCCCCAGCATTTT | CATIRTACNQPQHF
- | TRBD1 | TRBJ2-5 | TRBV5-1 | TGCGCCAGCAGCCAGCCGGGACAGATCCAAGAGACCCAGTACTTC | CASSQPGQIQETQYF
- | - | TRBJ1-1 | TRBV7-3 | TGTGCCAGCAGCTTGGCTGGGGAGGCTGAAGCTTTCTTT | CASSLAGEAEAFF
- | - | TRBJ2-3 | TRBV12-5 | TGTGCTAGTGGTCACACAGATACGCAGTATTTT | CASGHTDTQYF
- | TRBD1 | TRBJ1-1 | TRBV5-1 | TGCGCCAGCAGCTTGGGGGGACAGGGACTGAATACTGAAGCTTTCTTT | CASSLGGQGLNTEAFF
- | - | TRBJ2-3 | TRBV18 | TGTGCCAGCTCACCGCAAGGGGGGGCGACTACAGATACGCAGTATTTT | CASSPQGGATTDTQYF
- | TRBD1 | TRBJ1-1 | TRBV4-1 | TGCGCCAGCAGCCAAGATTATAGGACAGGGGGTACTGAAGCTTTCTTT | CASSQDYRTGGTEAFF
- | TRBD1 | TRBJ1-2 | TRBV27 | TGTGCCAGCAGTTTAGAGGGACAGGGGCCGGCTGGCTACACCTTC | CASSLEGQGPAGYTF
- | - | TRBJ2-3 | TRBV5-1 | TGCGCCAGCAGCTTCGGACAGCACACAGATACGCAGTATTTT | CASSFGQHTDTQYF
- | - | TRBJ2-5 | TRBV7-9 | TGTGCCAGCAGCTTACCTCCTGGGGGGTTAGAGACCCAGTACTTC | CASSLPPGGLETQYF
- | TRBD2 | TRBJ2-1 | TRBV12-3/TRBV12-4 | TGTGCCAGCAGTTTTAGCGGGGAGCAGTTCTTC | CASSFSGEQFF
- | - | TRBJ2-1 | TRBV20-1 | TGCAGTGCTAGTGACTACCCTGAGCAGTTCTTC | CSASDYPEQFF
- | TRBD1 | TRBJ2-7 | TRBV28 | TGTGCCAGCAGTCCAGGGACAGGTACCTACGAGCAGTACTTC | CASSPGTGTYEQYF
once | TRBD1 | TRBJ2-7 | TRBV28 | TGTGCCAGCAGTACTCCGGGACAGGCCTACGAGCAGTACTTC | CASSTPGQAYEQYF
- | - | TRBJ1-6 | TRBV9 | TGTGCCAGCAGCGTAGTGGAGACGGGTAATTCACCCCTCCACTTT | CASSVVETGNSPLHF
- | TRBD1 | TRBJ2-1 | TRBV29-1 | TGCAGCGTTCGACAGGGGTCTTATGAGCAGTTCTTC | CSVRQGSYEQFF
- | - | TRBJ1-6 | TRBV27 | TGTGCCAGCAGGGCAAATAATTCACCCCTCCACTTT | CASRANNSPLHF
- | - | TRBJ1-1 | TRBV2 | TGTGCCGGGAAAGGACAGAACACTGAAGCTTTCTTT | CAGKGQNTEAFF
- | TRBD2 | TRBJ2-1 | TRBV6-6 | TGTGCCAGCAGTTACTCGGTAGCGGGGACGGATGAGCAGTTCTTC | CASSYSVAGTDEQFF
- | - | TRBJ1-1 | TRBV12-3/TRBV12-4 | TGTGCCAGCAGTTCCTATAAAGCTTTCTTT | CASSSYKAFF
few | - | TRBJ2-5 | TRBV6-5 | TGTGCCAGCAGTTCCCTTACAGGGTCGGGAGAGACCCAGTACTTC | CASSSLTGSGETQYF
- | - | TRBJ2-2 | TRBV6-5 | TGTGCCAGCAGTTACTCGTTCCACGGGGAGCTGTTTTTT | CASSYSFHGELFF
few | - | TRBJ1-1 | TRBV19 | TGTGCCAGTAGTATACTGGGGGCCATGAACACTGAAGCTTTCTTT | CASSILGAMNTEAFF
- | - | TRBJ1-2 | TRBV6-5 | TGTGCCAACAAGCGGGCGCTGGAAGGCTACACCTTC | CANKRALEGYTF
- | - | TRBJ2-1 | TRBV11-1 | TGTGCCAGCAGCTCACAGGGTTCCTACAATGAGCAGTTCTTC | CASSSQGSYNEQFF
- | TRBD1 | TRBJ2-7 | TRBV19 | TGTGCCAGTAGTCCAGGGACAGGGGGAACTTACGAGCAGTACTTC | CASSPGTGGTYEQYF
- | TRBD1 | TRBJ1-6 | TRBV5-1 | TGCGCCAGCAGCTTGAGCCCAGGGGGGAACTCACCCCTCCACTTT | CASSLSPGGNSPLHF
- | - | TRBJ2-1 | TRBV28 | TGTGCCAGCAGGGTACTTCAGGTTCCCAATGAGCAGTTCTTC | CASRVLQVPNEQFF
once | - | TRBJ2-2 | TRBV12-5 | TGTGCTAGTGGCCCTCCCGTGAGCGGAGCCACCGGGGAGCTGTTTTTT | CASGPPVSGATGELFF
- | TRBD1 | TRBJ1-5 | TRBV5-6 | TGTGCCAGCAGCTTCTGGACAGGGCTGGTTAGCAATCAGCCCCAGCATTTT | CASSFWTGLVSNQPQHF
- | TRBD2 | TRBJ2-5 | TRBV6-2/TRBV6-3 | TGTGCCAGCAGTTATAGCGCCGGGACTAGCGGGAGAAGGTTAATGGAGACCCAGTACTTC | CASSYSAGTSGRRLMETQYF
- | - | TRBJ2-5 | TRBV21-1 | TGTGCCAGCAGCAAAGCGGAGCGGGAGGGCCCGGAGACCCAGTACTTC | CASSKAEREGPETQYF